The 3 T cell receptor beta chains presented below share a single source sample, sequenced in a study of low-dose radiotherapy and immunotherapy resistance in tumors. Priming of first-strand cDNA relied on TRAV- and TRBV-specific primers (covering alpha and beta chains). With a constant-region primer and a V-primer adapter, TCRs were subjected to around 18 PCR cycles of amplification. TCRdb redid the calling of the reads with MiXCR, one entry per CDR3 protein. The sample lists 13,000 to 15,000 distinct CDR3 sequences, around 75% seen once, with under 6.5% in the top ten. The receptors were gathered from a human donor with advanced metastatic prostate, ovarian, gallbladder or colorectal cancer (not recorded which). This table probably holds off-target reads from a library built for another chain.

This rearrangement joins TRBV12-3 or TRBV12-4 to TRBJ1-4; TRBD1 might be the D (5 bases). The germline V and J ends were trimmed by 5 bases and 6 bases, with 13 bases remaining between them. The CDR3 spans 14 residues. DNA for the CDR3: TGTGCCAGCAGTGCCTCGGCAGGGTATGAAAAACTGTTTTTT. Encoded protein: CASSASAGYEKLFF.

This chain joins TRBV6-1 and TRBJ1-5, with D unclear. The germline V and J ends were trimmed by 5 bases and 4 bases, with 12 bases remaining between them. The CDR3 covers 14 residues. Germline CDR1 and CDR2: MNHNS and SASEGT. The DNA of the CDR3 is TGTGCCAGCAGTACCGGGAAAGAAAATCAGCCCCAGCATTTT. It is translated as CASSTGKENQPQHF.

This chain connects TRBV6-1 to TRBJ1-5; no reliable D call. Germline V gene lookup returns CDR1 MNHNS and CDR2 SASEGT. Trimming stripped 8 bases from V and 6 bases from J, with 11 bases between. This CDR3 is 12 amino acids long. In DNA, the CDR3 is TGTGCCAGCTCCCTCTCACCTCAGCCCCAGCATTTT. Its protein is CASSLSPQPQHF.